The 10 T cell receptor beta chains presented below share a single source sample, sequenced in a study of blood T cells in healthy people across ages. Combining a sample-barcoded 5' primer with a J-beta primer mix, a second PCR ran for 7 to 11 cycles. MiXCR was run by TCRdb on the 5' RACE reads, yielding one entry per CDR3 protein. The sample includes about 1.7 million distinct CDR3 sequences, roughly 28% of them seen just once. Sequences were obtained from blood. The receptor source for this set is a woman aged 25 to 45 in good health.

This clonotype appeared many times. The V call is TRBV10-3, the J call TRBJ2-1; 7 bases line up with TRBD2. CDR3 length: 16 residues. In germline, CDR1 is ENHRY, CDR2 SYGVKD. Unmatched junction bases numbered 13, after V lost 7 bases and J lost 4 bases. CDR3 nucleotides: TGTGCCATCACTAGCGGTCCTAGTACAATGTACAATGAGCAGTTCTTC. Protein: CAITSGPSTMYNEQFF.

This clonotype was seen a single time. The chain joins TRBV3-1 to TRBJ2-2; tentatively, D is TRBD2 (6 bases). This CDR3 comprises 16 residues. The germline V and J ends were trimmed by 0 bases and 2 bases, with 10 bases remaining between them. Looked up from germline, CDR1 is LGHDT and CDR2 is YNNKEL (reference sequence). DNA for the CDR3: TGTGCCAGCAGCCAAGATTGGAGGGGCAACACCGGGGAGCTGTTTTTT. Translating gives CASSQDWRGNTGELFF.

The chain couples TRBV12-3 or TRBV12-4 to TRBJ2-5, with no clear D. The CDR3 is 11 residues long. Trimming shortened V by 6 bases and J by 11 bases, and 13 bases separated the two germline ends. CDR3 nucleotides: TGTGCCAGCAGGGTCTTGATTGAGCAGTACTTC. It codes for CASRVLIEQYF.

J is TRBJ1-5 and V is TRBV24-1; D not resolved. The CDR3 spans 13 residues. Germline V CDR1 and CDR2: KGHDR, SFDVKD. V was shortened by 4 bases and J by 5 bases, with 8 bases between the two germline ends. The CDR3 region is CATSDWGDQPQHF. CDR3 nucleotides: TGTGCCACCAGTGACTGGGGAGATCAGCCCCAGCATTTT.

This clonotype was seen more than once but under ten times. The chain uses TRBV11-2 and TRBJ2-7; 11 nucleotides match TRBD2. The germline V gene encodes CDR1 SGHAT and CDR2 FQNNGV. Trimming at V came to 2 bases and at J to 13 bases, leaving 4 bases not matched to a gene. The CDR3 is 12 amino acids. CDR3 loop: CASSLIAGGHYF. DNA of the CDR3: TGTGCCAGCAGCTTAATAGCGGGGGGGCACTACTTC.

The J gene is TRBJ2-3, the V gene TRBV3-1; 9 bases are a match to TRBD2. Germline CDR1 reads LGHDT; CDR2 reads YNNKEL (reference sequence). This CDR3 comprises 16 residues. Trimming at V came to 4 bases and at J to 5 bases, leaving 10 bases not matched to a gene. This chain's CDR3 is CASSPLGGGVGDTQYF. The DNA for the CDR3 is TGTGCCAGCAGCCCGCTTGGCGGGGGGGTTGGAGATACGCAGTATTTT.

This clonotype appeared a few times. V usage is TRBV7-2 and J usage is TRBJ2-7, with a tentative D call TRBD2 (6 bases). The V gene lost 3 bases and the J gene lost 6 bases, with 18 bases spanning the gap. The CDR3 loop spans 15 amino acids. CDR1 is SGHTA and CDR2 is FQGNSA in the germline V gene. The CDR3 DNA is TGTGCCAGCAGCTTCGCCGGGACTGCCCCTAGCGAGCAGTACTTC. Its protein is CASSFAGTAPSEQYF.

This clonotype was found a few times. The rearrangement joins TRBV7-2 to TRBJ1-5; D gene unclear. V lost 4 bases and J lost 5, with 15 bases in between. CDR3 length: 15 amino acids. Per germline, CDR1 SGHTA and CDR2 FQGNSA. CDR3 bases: TGTGCCAGCAGCTGGACGGAGTCCGGAGATCAGCCCCAGCATTTT. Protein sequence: CASSWTESGDQPQHF. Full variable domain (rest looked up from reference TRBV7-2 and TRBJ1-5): GAGVSQSPSNKVTEKGKDVELRCDPISGHTALYWYRQSLGQGLEFLIYFQGNSAPDKSGLPSDRFSAERTGGSVSTLTIQRTQQEDSAVYLCASSWTESGDQPQHFGDGTRLSIL.

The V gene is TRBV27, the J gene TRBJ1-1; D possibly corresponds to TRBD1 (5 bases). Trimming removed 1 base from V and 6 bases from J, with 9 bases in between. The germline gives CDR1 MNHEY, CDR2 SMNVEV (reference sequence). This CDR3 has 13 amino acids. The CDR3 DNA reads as TGTGCCAGCAGTTTATTTGGGGGACCTGAAGCTTTCTTT. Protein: CASSLFGGPEAFF.

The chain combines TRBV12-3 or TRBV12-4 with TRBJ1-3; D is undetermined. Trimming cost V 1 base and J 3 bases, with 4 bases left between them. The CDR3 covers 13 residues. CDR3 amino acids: CASSLGLGNTIYF. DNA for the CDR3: TGTGCCAGCAGTTTAGGACTTGGAAACACCATATATTTT.